This is a list of T cell receptor beta chains from one sample in a study of a mutant IDH1 vaccine in newly diagnosed glioma. Only in-frame clones appear in the TCRdb table, and some are missing; sequencing was by immunoSEQ multiplex PCR. The data hold tens of thousands of clones, with 75% to 95% observed a single time. The sample consisted of PBMCs, taken from a glioma patient treated with radiotherapy, temozolomide or both. The source of these receptors is a man between 50 and 59 years old with glioma. Each CDR3 is given with its conserved first and last residue. Each record gives: V gene, J gene, clone size, D gene, CDR3 DNA, CDR3 protein. The D gene is left open where the match is weak. Size values are once, few and many counts, or a class for expanded clones, and some rows have none.

TRBV7-2	TRBJ1-2	.	.	TGTGCCAGCAGCTCCCTGGGGGGCGCGAACTATGGCTACACCTTC	CASSSLGGANYGYTF
TRBV27	TRBJ1-5	.	TRBD1	TGTGCCAGCAGTGCGCAGGGGGCGGCTCAGCCCCAGCATTTT	CASSAQGAAQPQHF
TRBV19	TRBJ2-1	.	TRBD2	TGTGCCAGTAGCAACCCCGGACTAGCGGGAGGGCCAAGGTCCTACAATGAGCAGTTCTTC	CASSNPGLAGGPRSYNEQFF
TRBV20-1	TRBJ2-2	.	.	TGCAGTGCTACGCCCACCGGGGAGCTGTTTTTT	CSATPTGELFF
TRBV15	TRBJ1-6	.	.	TGTGCCACCAGCAGAGTTTCGGGTTCACCCCTCCACTTT	CATSRVSGSPLHF
TRBV9	TRBJ2-7	.	TRBD2	TGTGCCAGCAGCGTGAGTAGCGGGGGGGCTGTCTCCGAGCAGTACTTC	CASSVSSGGAVSEQYF
TRBV19	TRBJ2-7	once	.	TGTGCCAGTAGTATAGAGGACAGATCCTACGAGCAGTACTTC	CASSIEDRSYEQYF
TRBV25-1	TRBJ1-5	.	.	TGTGCCAGCAGTGAAGAGATTAGCAATCAGCCCCAGCATTTT	CASSEEISNQPQHF
TRBV2	TRBJ2-7	.	TRBD1	TGTGCCAGCAGCCTCAGGGGGAACTACGAGCAGTACTTC	CASSLRGNYEQYF
TRBV18	TRBJ1-1	once	.	TGTGCCAGCTCACCTGGACCAACGGAGACTGAAGCTTTCTTT	CASSPGPTETEAFF
TRBV27	TRBJ2-2	.	.	TGTGCCAGCAGTTGGGGGGCGGGCACCGGGGAGCTGTTTTTT	CASSWGAGTGELFF
TRBV5-1	TRBJ2-1	.	.	TGCGCCAGCAGCTTGGTTCCAGGATCCAATGAGCAGTTCTTC	CASSLVPGSNEQFF
TRBV4-3	TRBJ2-5	once	TRBD2	TGCGCCAGCAGCCACCCACTAGCGGGGGGTCAGAAAGAGACCCAGTACTTC	CASSHPLAGGQKETQYF
TRBV5-4	TRBJ2-2	.	TRBD1	TGTGCCAGCAGCTCCGGGACAGGGGTTACCGGGGAGCTGTTTTTT	CASSSGTGVTGELFF
TRBV9	TRBJ2-2	.	TRBD2	TGTGCCAGCAGCGTAGGGACTAGCGGGAGGCCAACCGGGGAGCTGTTTTTT	CASSVGTSGRPTGELFF
TRBV7-8	TRBJ2-1	once	.	TGTGCCAGCAGCGCTAGAACTGGACTGGCCTACAATGAGCAGTTCTTC	CASSARTGLAYNEQFF
TRBV6-5	TRBJ1-2	.	.	TGTGCCAGCAGTTACTCGGGGATCTATGGCTACACCTTC	CASSYSGIYGYTF
TRBV5-4	TRBJ2-7	.	TRBD2	TGTGCCAGCAGCCCGGCAGCGGGGAGAGGGGCCTACGAGCAGTACTTC	CASSPAAGRGAYEQYF
TRBV28	TRBJ1-5	.	TRBD1	TGTGCCAGCACATACAGGACAGGGGGAAGAGTCCAGCATTTT	CASTYRTGGRVQHF
TRBV2	TRBJ1-2	.	.	TGTGCCAGCAGGACACCAGGTCCTGAGATCTATGGCTACACCTTC	CASRTPGPEIYGYTF
TRBV18	TRBJ2-5	.	TRBD2	TGTGCCAGCTCACCTCCGGGACTAGCGACCGAGGGGGCCCAGTACTTC	CASSPPGLATEGAQYF
TRBV5-5	TRBJ2-2	.	.	TGTGCCAGCAGCTTGACCATACTCGCCGGGGAGCTGTTTTTT	CASSLTILAGELFF
TRBV2	TRBJ2-3	once	TRBD2	TGTGCCAGCAGTTCGAGCGGGAGGTCAACAGATACGCAGTATTTT	CASSSSGRSTDTQYF
TRBV4-2	TRBJ2-1	once	.	TGTGCCAGCAGCCCGCCCTGGCGGGATGTGTCCTACAATGAGCAGTTCTTC	CASSPPWRDVSYNEQFF
TRBV9	TRBJ1-3	.	.	TGTGCCAGCAGCGTAGAAGGGGAGGGAAACACCATATATTTT	CASSVEGEGNTIYF
TRBV28	TRBJ1-2	.	.	TGTGCCAGCACGGGGGTTAACTATGGCTACACCTTC	CASTGVNYGYTF
TRBV4-1	TRBJ2-5	once	TRBD2	TGCGCCAGCAGCCCTGGACTAGCGGGGGGGCAAGAGACCCAGTACTTC	CASSPGLAGGQETQYF
TRBV27	TRBJ2-7	.	.	TGTGCCAGCAGCACCAAGTTTGGCGAGCAGTACTTC	CASSTKFGEQYF
TRBV6-6	TRBJ2-7	.	.	TGTGCCAGCAGTTACTCGACAGGACTATACGAGCAGTACTTC	CASSYSTGLYEQYF
TRBV25-1	TRBJ2-7	.	TRBD2	TGTGCCAGCAGTGAATCCGCTAGCGGAAACTACGAGCAGTACTTC	CASSESASGNYEQYF
TRBV30	TRBJ2-1	.	.	TGTGCCTGGAAGAGGTCGGGAGAGCAGTTCTTC	CAWKRSGEQFF
TRBV5-1	TRBJ2-1	.	.	TGCGCCAGCAGCTTGTCAACTAGTAATGAGCAGTTCTTC	CASSLSTSNEQFF
TRBV19	TRBJ2-7	.	.	TGTGCCAGTACCCCTGTGGGAGGACCCTTTAAAATCCCCTACGAGCAGTACTTC	CASTPVGGPFKIPYEQYF
TRBV9	TRBJ2-2	.	.	TGTGCCAGCAGTCCAAACGCAGGCTCGAACACCGGGGAGCTGTTTTTT	CASSPNAGSNTGELFF
TRBV5-4	TRBJ2-7	.	TRBD2	TGTGCCAGCAGCTTCCCGGGACTAGCGGGGGCCAACTACGAGCAGTACTTC	CASSFPGLAGANYEQYF
TRBV5-1	TRBJ2-7	.	.	TGCGCCAGCAGCCTACTTCCCAGCTCCTACGAGCAGTACTTC	CASSLLPSSYEQYF
TRBV6-4	TRBJ2-7	.	.	TGTGCCAGCAGTGACCCGGGCCCCATCGAGGCCTACGAGCAGTACTTC	CASSDPGPIEAYEQYF
TRBV28	TRBJ1-5	few	.	TGTGCCAGCATCAGGAGGGCCTATAGCAATCAGCCCCAGCATTTT	CASIRRAYSNQPQHF
TRBV5-1	TRBJ2-5	.	TRBD2	TGCGCCAGCAGCTTAGGGACTAGCGGGAGTTCAGAGACCCAGTACTTC	CASSLGTSGSSETQYF
TRBV27	TRBJ1-2	.	.	TGTGCCAGCAGTTTCGGGAGAAACTATGGCTACACCTTC	CASSFGRNYGYTF
TRBV5-8	TRBJ2-1	.	TRBD2	TGTGCCAGCAGCTTGGTCGGGCGGGAGATCTACAATGAGCAGTTCTTC	CASSLVGREIYNEQFF
TRBV28	TRBJ2-7	.	.	TGTGCCAGCAGTATCGGGTATGAGCAGTACTTC	CASSIGYEQYF
TRBV5-6	TRBJ1-3	.	.	TGTGCCAGCAGCTTGGTCAAGGGGTTCGGTTCTGGAAACACCATATATTTT	CASSLVKGFGSGNTIYF
TRBV7-2	TRBJ1-1	.	.	TGTGCCAGCAGGAGGGAAGGGGTAACTGAAGCTTTCTTT	CASRREGVTEAFF
TRBV5-1	TRBJ1-4	.	TRBD1	TGCGCCAGCAGCTTGGAGGGACAGGGGGTTGAAAAACTGTTTTTT	CASSLEGQGVEKLFF
TRBV30	TRBJ1-5	once	.	TGTGCCTGGAGTGTCGGTAGCAATCAGCCCCAGCATTTT	CAWSVGSNQPQHF
TRBV11-2	TRBJ1-6	once	TRBD1	TGTGCCAGCACCCTCGGGACAGGGGCCAATTCACCCCTCCACTTT	CASTLGTGANSPLHF
TRBV27	TRBJ1-2	.	.	TGTGCCAGCGGGGACGGCTTCTATGGCTACACCTTC	CASGDGFYGYTF
TRBV2	TRBJ1-3	.	TRBD1	TGTGCCAGCAGAACAGGGGTGTTCTCTGGAAACACCATATATTTT	CASRTGVFSGNTIYF
TRBV7-9	TRBJ2-7	.	.	TGTGCCAGCAGCTCTGCCTGGGCAGAAGGGTACGAGCAGTACTTC	CASSSAWAEGYEQYF
TRBV9	TRBJ2-2	.	TRBD1	TGTGCCAGCAGCACTTCGGGACAGATAAACACCGGGGAGCTGTTTTTT	CASSTSGQINTGELFF
TRBV21-1	TRBJ1-5	.	.	TGTGCCAGCAGCAAAGGACAGGGCCCTGCGGGGCAGCCCCAGCATTTT	CASSKGQGPAGQPQHF
TRBV11-2	TRBJ2-5	once	.	TGTGCCAGCAGCTTAGACCGACAGCCGGGGGAGACCCAGTACTTC	CASSLDRQPGETQYF
TRBV25-1	TRBJ1-6	.	TRBD1	TGTGCCAGCAGTGGAACAAGACAGGGTACACCCCTCCACTTT	CASSGTRQGTPLHF
TRBV18	TRBJ1-1	.	.	TGTGCCAGCTCACCACCGGGGGGCACTGAAGCTTTCTTT	CASSPPGGTEAFF
TRBV5-8	TRBJ2-5	.	.	TGTGCCAGCAGCCCACCCGGCGGCAGGCTGAACCAAGAGACCCAGTACTTC	CASSPPGGRLNQETQYF
TRBV4-2	TRBJ1-5	few	.	TGTGCCAGCAGCCAGGATACAGGGATGAGTCAGCCCCAGCATTTT	CASSQDTGMSQPQHF
TRBV19	TRBJ1-1	.	.	TGTGCCAGTAGTATGATGGGGTGGAACACTGAAGCTTTCTTT	CASSMMGWNTEAFF
TRBV5-8	TRBJ2-7	.	.	TGTGCCAGCAGCTCGGGGCAGGGCGGCTACGAGCAGTACTTC	CASSSGQGGYEQYF